One sample yielded the 18 T cell receptor beta chains listed below, sequenced in a study of blood T cell repertoires in COVID-19. Profiled with immunoSEQ multiplex PCR; TCRdb holds only in-frame clones, not every one. Of a few hundred thousand clones listed, 75% to 95% are singletons. The specimen was peripheral blood. Receptor source: a woman aged 25 to 45 with COVID-19, enrolled during active disease.

This sequence joins TRBV5-8 and TRBJ2-5; D unresolved. The CDR3 runs 11 residues. Germline lookup yields CDR1 SGHTS and CDR2 YDEGEE. V lost 4 bases and J lost 9, with 10 bases in between. The CDR3 is CASSLRTAQYF. DNA of the CDR3: TGTGCCAGCAGCCTACGAACGGCCCAGTACTTC.

This chain connects TRBV10-2 to TRBJ1-1; TRBD1 matches at 7 bases. Germline lookup yields CDR1 WSHSY and CDR2 SAAADI. The CDR3 is made up of 14 amino acids. Trimming cost V 7 bases and J 1 base; bases outside gene matches: 6. The CDR3 DNA is TGCGCCAGCATCAGGGGGAGAGAGAACACTGAAGCTTTCTTT. As protein: CASIRGRENTEAFF.

The chain joins TRBV25-1 to TRBJ2-7; D uncertain. Germline-derived CDR1 and CDR2 are MGHDK and SYGVNS. V lost 6 bases and J lost 6, with 9 bases in between. This CDR3 is built from 11 residues. CDR3 DNA: TGTGCCAGCAGCGGCAGGTTCGAGCAGTACTTC. The encoded protein is CASSGRFEQYF.

The V gene is TRBV19, the J gene TRBJ1-6, with D tentatively TRBD1 (5 bases). Trimming stripped 4 bases from V and 10 bases from J, with 11 bases between. The CDR3 covers 13 residues. Germline CDR1 LNHDA, CDR2 SQIVND (reference sequence). CDR3 sequence: CASSRQTFSPLHF. The CDR3 nucleotides read TGTGCCAGTAGTAGACAGACCTTCTCACCCCTCCACTTT.

This chain links TRBV6-5 with TRBJ2-1; the D gene is possibly TRBD2 (6 bases). The ends were cut back, 10 bases at V and 5 bases at J, with 15 bases in the middle. Germline CDR1 and CDR2: MNHEY and SVGAGI. The length of the CDR3 is 13 residues. DNA for the CDR3: TGTGCCACTAATTACGGGAGCAACAATGAGCAGTTCTTC. Its protein is CATNYGSNNEQFF.

The rearrangement joins TRBV5-4 to TRBJ1-1, with a weak D call TRBD1 (5 bases). The V gene's germline CDR1 is SGHNT and CDR2 YYREEE (reference sequence). This CDR3 spans 12 amino acids. V was cut by 0 bases and J by 6 bases, with 6 bases left in between. CDR3 bases: TGTGCCAGCAGCTTGGGACAGTCTGAAGCTTTCTTT. As protein: CASSLGQSEAFF.

This rearrangement joins TRBV10-3 to TRBJ1-2, with TRBD1 identical over 8 bases. The CDR3 runs to 15 residues. Trimming cost V 3 bases and J 4 bases; bases outside gene matches: 7. The germline V gene encodes CDR1 ENHRY and CDR2 SYGVKD. The CDR3 region is CAISDGQGGPYGYTF. The CDR3 DNA reads TGTGCCATCAGTGACGGACAGGGAGGGCCCTATGGCTACACCTTC.

The chain carries TRBV7-9 and TRBJ1-4; 9 bases are shared with TRBD1. Germline values: CDR1 SEHNR, CDR2 FQNEAQ (reference sequence). This CDR3 contains 16 residues. With V trimmed by 3 bases and J by 7 bases, 9 bases remained unmatched. CDR3 nucleotides: TGTGCCAGCAGCTTCGGGACAGGGATGTTCGTTGAAAAACTGTTTTTT. Translation: CASSFGTGMFVEKLFF.

J is TRBJ1-1 and V is TRBV5-1; D uncertain. The ends were cut back, 0 bases at V and 1 base at J, with 7 bases in the middle. The germline CDR1 and CDR2 sequences are SGHRS and YFSETQ. This CDR3 has 14 amino acids. The CDR3 nucleotides are TGCGCCAGCAGCTTGGCCCCAGGGAACACTGAAGCTTTCTTT. Translating gives CASSLAPGNTEAFF.

The chain uses TRBV7-2 and TRBJ1-1; D unclear. The V and J ends lost 0 bases and 7 bases respectively, with 9 bases between them. From germline, CDR1 is SGHTA and CDR2 FQGNSA. The CDR3 covers 13 residues. CDR3 in DNA: TGTGCCAGCAGCTTAGCGTGGGGAGATGAAGCTTTCTTT. Protein: CASSLAWGDEAFF.

The chain has TRBV9 and TRBJ1-3; TRBD1 is a possible D gene (6 bases). Trimming took 2 bases from V and 4 from J, leaving 10 bases between them. The CDR3 sequence is 14 residues long. CDR1 is SGDLS, CDR2 YYNGEE, per germline. CDR3 coding DNA: TGTGCCAGCAGCGTCCGGGACACAGGAAACACCATATATTTT. Encoded protein: CASSVRDTGNTIYF.

This rearrangement joins TRBV5-4 to TRBJ2-3; TRBD2 aligns across 8 bases. This CDR3 has 16 amino acids. V was clipped by 5 bases and J by 0 bases; unmatched bases: 8. Germline values: CDR1 SGHNT, CDR2 YYREEE (reference sequence). This chain's CDR3 is CASSPRTSLSTDTQYF. The DNA for the CDR3 is TGTGCCAGCAGTCCACGGACTAGCCTTAGCACAGATACGCAGTATTTT.

The chain joins TRBV10-3 to TRBJ2-1; 10 nucleotides line up with TRBD2. Germline trimming cut 4 bases from V and 7 bases from J; bases unmatched to any gene: 10. The CDR3 spans 16 residues. Looked up from germline, CDR1 is ENHRY and CDR2 is SYGVKD. This chain's CDR3 is CAISGVGLAGVNEQFF. The CDR3 nucleotides are TGTGCCATCAGTGGAGTGGGGCTAGCGGGAGTTAATGAGCAGTTCTTC.

The chain combines TRBV28 with TRBJ1-5; D gene ambiguous. Germline values: CDR1 MDHEN, CDR2 SYDVKM. Trimming shortened V by 1 base and J by 1 base, and 14 bases separated the two germline ends. The CDR3 consists of 17 residues. The CDR3 DNA reads as TGTGCCAGCAGTTTATTCAGCAGGCCTTCGAGCAATCAGCCCCAGCATTTT. The encoded protein is CASSLFSRPSSNQPQHF.

The CDR3 sequence: CASSKELEETQYF. CDR3 bases: TGTGCCAGCAGTAAGGAGCTAGAGGAGACCCAGTACTTC. V and J are TRBV6-2 or TRBV6-3 and TRBJ2-5; the D is unclear. This CDR3 has 13 amino acids. Deletions cut 5 bases from V and 5 bases from J, with 12 bases between. Germline V gene lookup returns CDR1 MNHEY and CDR2 SVGEGT.

The rearrangement links TRBV11-2 to TRBJ1-2; perhaps TRBD1 as D (5 bases). Trimming removed 5 bases at V and 7 bases at J, with 14 bases between. This CDR3 spans 13 amino acids. Germline-derived CDR1 and CDR2 are SGHAT and FQNNGV. The CDR3 protein is CASSPSLTGGYTF. The CDR3 nucleotides read TGTGCCAGCAGCCCCTCCCTAACAGGTGGCTACACCTTC.

The chain links TRBV5-1 to TRBJ2-2; the D gene is possibly TRBD2 (6 bases). V was clipped by 0 bases and J by 3 bases, with 12 bases between them. This CDR3 comprises 16 residues. CDR1 and CDR2 from the germline V gene are SGHRS and YFSETQ. CDR3 sequence: CASSLAEWEDTGELFF. Written as DNA, the CDR3 is TGCGCCAGCAGCTTGGCCGAGTGGGAGGACACCGGGGAGCTGTTTTTT.

To note about this clone: Additional DNA sequences in this sample encode the identical CDR3. This sequence joins TRBV15 and TRBJ2-7, with D possibly being TRBD2 (6 bases). The CDR3 sequence is 13 residues long. V was shortened by 0 bases and J by 6 bases, with 9 bases between the two germline ends. The V gene's germline CDR1 is LNHNV and CDR2 YYDKDF (reference sequence). CDR3: CATSRDLGGEQYF. DNA of the CDR3: TGTGCCACCAGCAGAGATCTGGGGGGCGAGCAGTACTTC.